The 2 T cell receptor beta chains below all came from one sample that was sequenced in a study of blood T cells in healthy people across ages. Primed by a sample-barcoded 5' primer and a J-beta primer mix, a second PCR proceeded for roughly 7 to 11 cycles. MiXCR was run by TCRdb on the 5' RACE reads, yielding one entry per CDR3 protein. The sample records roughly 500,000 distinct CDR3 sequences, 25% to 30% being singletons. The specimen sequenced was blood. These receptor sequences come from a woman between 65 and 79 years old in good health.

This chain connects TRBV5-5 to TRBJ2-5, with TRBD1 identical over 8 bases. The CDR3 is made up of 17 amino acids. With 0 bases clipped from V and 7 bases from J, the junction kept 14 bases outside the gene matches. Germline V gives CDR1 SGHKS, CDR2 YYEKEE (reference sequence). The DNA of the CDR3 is TGTGCCAGCAGCTTGGCCATAGGGGACAGGAGCCAGGGGACCCAGTACTTC. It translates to CASSLAIGDRSQGTQYF.

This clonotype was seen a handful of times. CDR3 DNA: TGTGCCAGCAGTGGGACAGGGGTCCAGCCCCAGCATTTT. Residues: CASSGTGVQPQHF. This chain uses TRBV2 with TRBJ1-5, with TRBD1 identical over 9 bases. This CDR3 contains 13 residues. Trimming cost V 4 bases and J 7 bases; bases outside gene matches: 2. CDR1 is SNHLY, CDR2 FYNNEI, per germline.